This T cell receptor beta chain was retrieved from a study of T cells in Graves' hyperthyroidism and ophthalmopathy. Per germline, CDR1 WNHNN and CDR2 SYGVQD (reference sequence). Germline trimming cut 3 bases from V and 2 bases from J; bases unmatched to any gene: 3. The CDR3 extends over 14 amino acids. In this sample, this clonotype turned up many times. Antigen unknown. Broader study findings: A model of 13 V-J pairs discriminated ophthalmopathy from stable hyperthyroidism.

Thyroid ultrasound and orbital computed tomography, with clinical symptoms and serum thyroxine and TRAb, informed diagnoses. Amplified regions were TCR beta CDR3 sequences from RNA transcripts. When the TCR CDR3 underwent first-round RT-PCR, the HTBI primer set was used. From the multiplex PCR reads, TCRdb called clonotypes with MiXCR, one entry per CDR3 protein. The sample contains around 700,000 distinct CDR3 sequences, about 19% of which appear only once. The material sequenced was blood. V usage is TRBV10-1 and J usage is TRBJ2-7; 8 nucleotides match TRBD2. The receptor was derived from a woman in her fifties or sixties with Graves' hyperthyroidism that later progressed to Graves' ophthalmopathy. CDR3 residues: CASSDREGAYEQYF. The CDR3, as DNA: TGCGCCAGCAGTGACCGGGAGGGGGCCTACGAGCAGTACTTC.